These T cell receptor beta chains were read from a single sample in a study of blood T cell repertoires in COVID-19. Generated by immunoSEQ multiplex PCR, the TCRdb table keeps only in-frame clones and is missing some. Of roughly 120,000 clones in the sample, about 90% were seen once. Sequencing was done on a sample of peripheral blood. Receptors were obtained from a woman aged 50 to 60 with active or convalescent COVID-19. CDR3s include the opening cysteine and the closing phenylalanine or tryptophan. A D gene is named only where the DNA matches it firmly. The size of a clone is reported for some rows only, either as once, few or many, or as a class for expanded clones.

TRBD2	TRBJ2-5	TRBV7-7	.	TGTGCTAGCAGCTCTGGACGGACTAGCGGGCAAGAGACCCAGTACTTC	CASSSGRTSGQETQYF
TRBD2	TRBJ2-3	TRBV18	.	TGTGCCAGCTCACCGCAAAGCGGGAGAACAGATACGCAGTATTTT	CASSPQSGRTDTQYF
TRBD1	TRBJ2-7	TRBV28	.	TGTGCCAGCGGGGGACAGTCCTACGAGCAGTACTTC	CASGGQSYEQYF
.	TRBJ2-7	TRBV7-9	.	TGTGCCAGCAGCTTAGCGGGGGCCTACGGGCAGCGCCTATACGAGCAGTACTTC	CASSLAGAYGQRLYEQYF
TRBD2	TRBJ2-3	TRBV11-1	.	TGTGCCAGCAGCTTTTCGGGACTAGTCACAGATACGCAGTATTTT	CASSFSGLVTDTQYF
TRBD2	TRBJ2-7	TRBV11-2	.	TGTGCCAGCAGCCCTGGGACTAGCGGGTACGAGCAGTACTTC	CASSPGTSGYEQYF
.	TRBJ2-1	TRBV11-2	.	TGTGCCAGCAGCGCTCGGGACACCTACTACAATGAGCAGTTCTTC	CASSARDTYYNEQFF
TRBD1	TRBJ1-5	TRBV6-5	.	TGTGCCAGCGGATCGGACAGGGCTTCCCCGGAGCATTTT	CASGSDRASPEHF
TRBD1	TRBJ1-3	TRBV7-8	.	TGTGCCAGCAGCCCGAGACAGGGAATAAACCCTGGAAACACCATATATTTT	CASSPRQGINPGNTIYF
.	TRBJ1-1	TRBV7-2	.	TGTGCCAGCAGCTTAGCCAGGGTAGGATACACTGAAGCTTTCTTT	CASSLARVGYTEAFF
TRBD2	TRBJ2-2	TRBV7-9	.	TGTGCCAGCAGCCTCGGGACTACGTCAGGGGAGCTGTTTTTT	CASSLGTTSGELFF
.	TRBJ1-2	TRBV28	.	TGTGCCAGCAGCTTGACAGGCCCTCAACTGAACTATGGCTACACCTTC	CASSLTGPQLNYGYTF
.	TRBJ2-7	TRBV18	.	TGTGCCAGCTCACCAATGAGACTAGACTACGAGCAGTACTTC	CASSPMRLDYEQYF
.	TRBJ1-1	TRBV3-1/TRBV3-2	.	TGTGCCAGCAGCCAAGGGACAGTTAACACTGAAGCTTTCTTT	CASSQGTVNTEAFF
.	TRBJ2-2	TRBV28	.	TGTGCCAGCTTGGGCCAGAACACCGGGGAGCTGTTTTTT	CASLGQNTGELFF
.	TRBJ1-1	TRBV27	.	TGTGCCAGCAGTTTAAGGTTTAGGAGTGAAGCTTTCTTT	CASSLRFRSEAFF
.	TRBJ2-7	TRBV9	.	TGTGCCAGCAGCGTAGATGATTGGGCCCACGAGCAGTACTTC	CASSVDDWAHEQYF
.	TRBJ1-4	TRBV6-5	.	TGTGCCAGCAGTTACTCGTTGCGGGCTATAAATGAAAAACTGTTTTTT	CASSYSLRAINEKLFF
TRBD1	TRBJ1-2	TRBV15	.	TGTGCCACCAGCAGATCCACAGGGGGGAAGGCCTACACCTTC	CATSRSTGGKAYTF
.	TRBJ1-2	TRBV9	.	TGTGCCAGCAACGGGGGGGATAACTATGGCTACACCTTC	CASNGGDNYGYTF
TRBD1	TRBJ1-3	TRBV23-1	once	TGCGCCAGCGCCTCCCTTGACAGGGAATCTGGAAACACCATATATTTT	CASASLDRESGNTIYF
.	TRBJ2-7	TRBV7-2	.	TGTGCCAGCACCCCATCGGCAGGGCAATCCTACGAGCAGTACTTC	CASTPSAGQSYEQYF
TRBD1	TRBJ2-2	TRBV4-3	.	TGCGCCAGCAGCCAAGCCTCAGGGGGCCGAAGCACCGGGGAGCTGTTTTTT	CASSQASGGRSTGELFF
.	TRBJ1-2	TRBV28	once	TGTGCCAGCAGTTTGAGTTTTAGTGGCTATGGCTACACCTTC	CASSLSFSGYGYTF
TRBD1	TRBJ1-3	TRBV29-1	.	TGCAGCGCCTCCGGGACAGGGGTAGACACCATATATTTT	CSASGTGVDTIYF
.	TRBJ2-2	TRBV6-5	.	TGTGCCAGCATCCGGTTCGCTACCGGGGAGCTGTTTTTT	CASIRFATGELFF
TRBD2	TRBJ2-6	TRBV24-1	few	TGTGCCACCAGTGTTGGGGGGGAGCGAGGGGCCAACGTCCTGACTTTC	CATSVGGERGANVLTF
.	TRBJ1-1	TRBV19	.	TGTGCCAGTAGTATACAAGGGGCGCTCATGAACACTGAAGCTTTCTTT	CASSIQGALMNTEAFF
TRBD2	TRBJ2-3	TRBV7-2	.	TGTGCCAGCAGCTTCGGCGGGAGCCGATCAGATACGCAGTATTTT	CASSFGGSRSDTQYF
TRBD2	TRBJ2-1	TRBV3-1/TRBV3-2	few	TGTGCCAGCAGCCAAGTGGGAGGGAGTCCGGTTGAGGTGCAGTTCTTC	CASSQVGGSPVEVQFF
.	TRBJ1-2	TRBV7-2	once	TGTGCCAGCAGGGAGCCGCTGGGCTACACCTTC	CASREPLGYTF
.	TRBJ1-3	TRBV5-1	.	TGCGCCAGCAGCGCGGAGGCTGTCGGCTCTGGAAACACCATATATTTT	CASSAEAVGSGNTIYF
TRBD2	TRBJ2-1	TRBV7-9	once	TGTGCCAGCAGCTTTGGGTCGGGAGGAAACAATGAGCAGTTCTTC	CASSFGSGGNNEQFF
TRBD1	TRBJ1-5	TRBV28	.	TGTGCCAGCAGTTTACGGGTGAACAACAGGGGGCATCAGCCCCAGCATTTT	CASSLRVNNRGHQPQHF
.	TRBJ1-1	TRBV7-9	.	TGTGCCAGCAGCCGGGGGGCCTCCAACACTGAAGCTTTCTTT	CASSRGASNTEAFF
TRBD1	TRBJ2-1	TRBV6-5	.	TGTGCCAGCAGATATGGACAGGGAAGGAATGAGCAGTTCTTC	CASRYGQGRNEQFF
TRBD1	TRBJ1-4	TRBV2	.	TGTGCCAGCAGTGATATGGTCAGGACAGGGGGCGGCTATGAAAAACTGTTTTTT	CASSDMVRTGGGYEKLFF
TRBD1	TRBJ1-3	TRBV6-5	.	TGTGCCACCGGAAGGGCAGGGGGCTCTGGAAACACCATATATTTT	CATGRAGGSGNTIYF
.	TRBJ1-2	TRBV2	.	TGTGCCAGCAGCCTGGGGGGAAACTATGGCTACACCTTC	CASSLGGNYGYTF
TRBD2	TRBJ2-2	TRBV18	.	TGTGCCAGCTCATTCAGCGGGAGGGCCATAGGCCGGGAGCTGTTTTTT	CASSFSGRAIGRELFF
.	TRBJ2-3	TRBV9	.	TGTGCCAGCAGCGGGACTTCCTCCACAGATACGCAGTATTTT	CASSGTSSTDTQYF
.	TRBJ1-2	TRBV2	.	TGTGCCAGCAGTGAAGGGCGGAGTGGCTACACCTTC	CASSEGRSGYTF
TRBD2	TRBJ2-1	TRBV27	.	TGTGCCAGCACCCAATGGACTAGCGGGAGGGCCGGGAATGAGCAGTTCTTC	CASTQWTSGRAGNEQFF
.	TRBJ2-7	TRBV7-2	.	TGTGCCAGCAGCTTATCTGGAGGCAGTTACGAGCAGTACTTC	CASSLSGGSYEQYF
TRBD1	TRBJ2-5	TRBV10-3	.	TGTGCCATCAGCAACAGGGGCGGGGAGACCCAGTACTTC	CAISNRGGETQYF
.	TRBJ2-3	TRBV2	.	TGTGCCAGCAGTGTGGGCCAGATGGCCCTCGCGCAGTATTTT	CASSVGQMALAQYF
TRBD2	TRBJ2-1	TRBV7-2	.	TGTGCCAGCAGCTTAAGCCGGGGACTAGCGGGAGGGGGTGAGCAGTTCTTC	CASSLSRGLAGGGEQFF
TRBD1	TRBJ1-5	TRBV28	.	TGTGCCAGCAGTCCACAGGGGGCCGGCAATCAGCCCCAGCATTTT	CASSPQGAGNQPQHF
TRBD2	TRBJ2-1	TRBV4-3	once	TGCGCCAGCAGCCGCCCGGGAGGGCCTTACAATGAGCAGTTCTTC	CASSRPGGPYNEQFF
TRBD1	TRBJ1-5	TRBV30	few	TGTGCCTGGAGTCCGAACAGGGGCCATCAGCCCCAGCATTTT	CAWSPNRGHQPQHF
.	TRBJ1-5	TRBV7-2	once	TGTGCCAGCAGCTTAGTGGGAGATCAGCCCCAGCATTTT	CASSLVGDQPQHF
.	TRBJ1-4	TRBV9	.	TGTGCCAGCAGCGTAGCACAGGGAAAGGGTGAAAAACTGTTTTTT	CASSVAQGKGEKLFF
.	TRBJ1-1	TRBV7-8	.	TGTGCCAGCAGCTTAAGGTACGGGGGAGTTACAGGTGCGGACACTGAAGCTTTCTTT	CASSLRYGGVTGADTEAFF
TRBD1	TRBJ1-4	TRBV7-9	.	TGTGCCAGCAGACCTACAGGGGGAGGTGAAAAACTGTTTTTT	CASRPTGGGEKLFF
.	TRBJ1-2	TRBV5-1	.	TGCGCCAGCAGCTGGATGGACAGTAACTATGGCTACACCTTC	CASSWMDSNYGYTF
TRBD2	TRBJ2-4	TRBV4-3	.	TGCGCCAGCAGCCAAGATCATGGGAGGGTAATTACTCAGTACTTC	CASSQDHGRVITQYF
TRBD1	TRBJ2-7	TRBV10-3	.	TGTGCCCTGACCGACAGGGGGCACTACGAGCAGTACTTC	CALTDRGHYEQYF
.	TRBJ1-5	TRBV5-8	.	TGTGCCAGCAGCGGGGGCGGGTCCGCCAAGGAGCCCCAGCATTTT	CASSGGGSAKEPQHF